The 10 T cell receptor beta chains reported below all come from one sample, sequenced in a study of PD-1 blockade in classical Hodgkin lymphoma. Each patient experienced a relapse that followed autologous stem cell transplantation, and brentuximab vedotin exposure varied. The repertoire was sequenced with immunoSEQ multiplex PCR; TCRdb's copy has only in-frame clones and lacks some. The data contain about 97,000 clones, over 70% of them seen just once; the ten biggest clones take up 12%. The sequences come from peripheral blood mononuclear cells (PBMCs), collected at baseline. The receptors originated from a human donor with classical Hodgkin lymphoma.

The chain combines TRBV6-5 with TRBJ1-1; D unresolved. Trimming pared 2 bases from V and 5 bases from J, leaving 9 bases between. CDR3 length: 13 residues. CDR1 and CDR2 (germline): MNHEY, SVGAGI. Here the CDR3 reads CASSYRYATEAFF. For the CDR3, the DNA is TGTGCCAGCAGTTACCGGTATGCGACTGAAGCTTTCTTT.

The chain recombines TRBV5-4 with TRBJ2-2; D ambiguous. The CDR3 contains 16 residues. The germline CDR1 and CDR2 sequences are SGHNT and YYREEE (reference sequence). V lost 1 base to trimming and J lost 1 base, with 11 bases between them. In DNA form, the CDR3 reads TGTGCCAGCAGCTTGAGAATAGAATGGAACACCGGGGAGCTGTTTTTT. It encodes CASSLRIEWNTGELFF.

The V call is TRBV6-6, the J call TRBJ2-7; 8 bases are a match to TRBD2. V dropped 2 bases and J dropped 3; count of bases not matched to a gene: 9. The CDR3 contains 16 residues. Germline V gene lookup returns CDR1 MNHNY and CDR2 SVGAGI (reference sequence). CDR3 nucleotides: TGTGCCAGCAGTTACCCTACGGGCCGGGAGGGCTACGAGCAGTACTTC. Translating it yields CASSYPTGREGYEQYF.

This chain joins TRBV5-4 and TRBJ2-1; the D gene is possibly TRBD2 (5 bases). The V end was cut by 6 bases, the J end by 4 bases, with 11 bases between. The CDR3 runs 13 residues. Germline V CDR1 and CDR2: SGHNT, YYREEE (reference sequence). CDR3 in DNA: TGTGCCAGCACGCGGGCTGATTACAATGAGCAGTTCTTC. Amino acid sequence: CASTRADYNEQFF.

The chain joins TRBV5-1 to TRBJ2-7; TRBD2 agrees at 8 bases. This CDR3 is 15 amino acids long. The V gene end was trimmed by 0 bases and the J gene end by 1 base; junction bases not matched to a gene: 3. Germline CDR1 and CDR2: SGHRS and YFSETQ. The CDR3, as DNA: TGCGCCAGCAGCTTGGGAGTAGCGGGATCCTACGAGCAGTACTTC. This translates into CASSLGVAGSYEQYF.

This chain uses TRBV11-2 with TRBJ2-7, with D possibly TRBD2 on 5 matching bases. CDR1 is SGHAT and CDR2 is FQNNGV in the germline V gene. This CDR3 comprises 14 residues. V was pared by 0 bases and J by 5 bases, with 11 bases between. The CDR3 protein is CASSLDPAAHEQYF. The CDR3 DNA sequence: TGTGCCAGCAGCTTAGACCCAGCGGCCCACGAGCAGTACTTC.

V gene TRBV7-9 combines with J gene TRBJ2-4; TRBD2 matches at 7 bases. CDR1 is SEHNR, CDR2 FQNEAQ, per germline (reference sequence). Trimming removed 0 bases from V and 1 base from J; junction bases left unmatched: 12. The CDR3 is made up of 19 amino acids. The chain's CDR3 is CASSLAIWGRADAKNIQYF. CDR3 DNA: TGTGCCAGCAGCTTAGCTATTTGGGGGAGGGCCGACGCCAAAAACATTCAGTACTTC. Supplemented by reference TRBV7-9 and TRBJ2-4, the full variable domain reads DTGVSQNPRHKITKRGQNVTFRCDPISEHNRLYWYRQTLGQGPEFLTYFQNEAQLEKSRLLSDRFSAERPKGSFSTLEIQRTEQGDSAMYLCASSLAIWGRADAKNIQYFGAGTRLSVL.

The V gene is TRBV7-2, the J gene TRBJ2-3, with D perhaps matching TRBD1 or TRBD2 (5 bases each). Trimming stripped 3 bases from V and 8 bases from J, with 15 bases between. Germline V gene data show CDR1 as SGHTA and CDR2 as FQGNSA. The CDR3 has 14 residues. The CDR3 nucleotides read TGTGCCAGCAGCTTTGCGACAGAGAGGGGTACGCAGTATTTT. This gives the protein CASSFATERGTQYF.

The chain joins TRBV7-9 to TRBJ1-2; a possible D gene is TRBD1 (5 bases). Trimming took off 5 bases at V and 3 bases at J, with 10 bases between the two ends. CDR1 and CDR2 (germline): SEHNR, FQNEAQ (reference sequence). This CDR3 has 13 residues. CDR3 in amino acids: CASSRGVDYGYTF. DNA for the CDR3: TGTGCCAGCAGCCGGGGGGTGGACTATGGCTACACCTTC.

This clone occurred once. The rearrangement joins TRBV5-1 to TRBJ2-5; D perhaps matches TRBD2 (6 bases). CDR1 SGHRS and CDR2 YFSETQ come from the germline V gene. V was clipped by 4 bases and J by 4 bases, with 17 bases between them. This CDR3 has 15 residues. The CDR3 DNA reads TGCGCCAGCAGCCCCAATAGCGGCCTGGGAGAGACCCAGTACTTC. Translation: CASSPNSGLGETQYF.